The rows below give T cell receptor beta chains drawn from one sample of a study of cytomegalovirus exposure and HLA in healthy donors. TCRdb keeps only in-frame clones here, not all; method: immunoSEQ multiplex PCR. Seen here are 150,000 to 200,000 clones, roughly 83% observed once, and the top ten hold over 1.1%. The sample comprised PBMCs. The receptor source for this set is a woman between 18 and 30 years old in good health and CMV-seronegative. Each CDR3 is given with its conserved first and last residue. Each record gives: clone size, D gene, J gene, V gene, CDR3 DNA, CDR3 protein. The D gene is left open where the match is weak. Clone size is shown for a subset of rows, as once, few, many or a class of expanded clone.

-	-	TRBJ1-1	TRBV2	TGTGCCAGCAAGCGGACAGAGAACACTGAAGCTTTCTTT	CASKRTENTEAFF
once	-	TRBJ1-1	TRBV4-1	TGCGCCAGCAGCCAAGAGGGGGCGCGAACTGAAGCTTTCTTT	CASSQEGARTEAFF
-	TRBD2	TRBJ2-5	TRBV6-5	TGTGCCAGCAGTTCGCCGGGACTAGGGACCGAAGAGACCCAGTACTTC	CASSSPGLGTEETQYF
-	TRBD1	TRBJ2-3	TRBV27	TGTGCCAGCAGTTATGGGACAGGATTGACAGATACGCAGTATTTT	CASSYGTGLTDTQYF
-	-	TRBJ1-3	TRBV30	TGTGCCTGGAGCGTTCTACCTTCTGGAAACACCATATATTTT	CAWSVLPSGNTIYF
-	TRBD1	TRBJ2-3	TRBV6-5	TGTGCCAGCAGTCGACAGGGCAGGACAGATACGCAGTATTTT	CASSRQGRTDTQYF
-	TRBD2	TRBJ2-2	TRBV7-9	TGTGCCAGCGGACCAAGCGGGGGGAACACCGGGGAGCTGTTTTTT	CASGPSGGNTGELFF
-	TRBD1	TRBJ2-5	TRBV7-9	TGTGCCAGCAGCTTGGTCGTTGGGACAGGGGTTTTGGAGACCCAGTACTTC	CASSLVVGTGVLETQYF
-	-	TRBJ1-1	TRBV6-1	TGTGCCAGCAGTGGGTCGAGAGGGACTGAAGCTTTCTTT	CASSGSRGTEAFF
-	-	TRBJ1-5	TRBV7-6	TGTGCCAGCAGCTTAGTTGGGGGCGCGATTCAGCCCCAGCATTTT	CASSLVGGAIQPQHF
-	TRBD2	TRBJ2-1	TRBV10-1	TGCGCCAGCAGGCTAGCGGGAGGTGAGCAGTTCTTC	CASRLAGGEQFF
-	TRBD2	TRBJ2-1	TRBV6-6	TGTGCCAGCAGCGCCCGGGCGACTAGCGGCAATGAGCAGTTCTTC	CASSARATSGNEQFF
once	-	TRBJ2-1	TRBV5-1	TGCGCCAGCAGCCGCGAGACAGTTTCCTACAATGAGCAGTTCTTC	CASSRETVSYNEQFF
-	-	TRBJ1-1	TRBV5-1	TGCGCCAGCAGCTTACAGGGGAACACTGAAGCTTTCTTT	CASSLQGNTEAFF
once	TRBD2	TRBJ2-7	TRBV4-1	TGCGCCAGCAGCGCCTGGACTAGCGGGGCTTACGAGCAGTACTTC	CASSAWTSGAYEQYF
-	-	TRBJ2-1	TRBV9	TGTGCCAGCAGCTCCCGACTACAGGAGCAGTTCTTC	CASSSRLQEQFF